This TCR beta chain was identified during a study of CD8 T cells in Susac syndrome. From blood CD8+ and CD4+ T cells, the TCR beta chain was sequenced. Patients having Susac syndrome satisfied recently defined diagnostic criteria for definite or probable disease. FACS was used to enrich TEMRA cells, whereas the CD8+ and CD4+ T cells were obtained by negative isolation. Random hexamers were used to reverse transcribe roughly 0.5 to 1 ug of RNA. TCRdb reprocessed the immunoSEQ multiplex PCR reads with MiXCR, giving one entry per CDR3 protein. This sample has approximately 190,000 distinct CDR3 sequences, with around 95% found just once. The J segment lost 5 bases and the V segment lost 7 bases, leaving 8 bases of the junction unmatched. CDR1 DFQATT and CDR2 SNEGSKA come from the germline V gene (reference sequence). The CDR3 is 14 residues long.

Sequencing was performed on CD8+ T cells from PBMCs. The chain carries TRBV20-1 and TRBJ2-1, with 10 bases fitting TRBD2. The origin of this receptor is a human donor with Susac syndrome. The CDR3 DNA reads TGCAGTGGCTTTCTAGCGGGGGACAACAATGAGCAGTTCTTC. Encoded protein: CSGFLAGDNNEQFF.